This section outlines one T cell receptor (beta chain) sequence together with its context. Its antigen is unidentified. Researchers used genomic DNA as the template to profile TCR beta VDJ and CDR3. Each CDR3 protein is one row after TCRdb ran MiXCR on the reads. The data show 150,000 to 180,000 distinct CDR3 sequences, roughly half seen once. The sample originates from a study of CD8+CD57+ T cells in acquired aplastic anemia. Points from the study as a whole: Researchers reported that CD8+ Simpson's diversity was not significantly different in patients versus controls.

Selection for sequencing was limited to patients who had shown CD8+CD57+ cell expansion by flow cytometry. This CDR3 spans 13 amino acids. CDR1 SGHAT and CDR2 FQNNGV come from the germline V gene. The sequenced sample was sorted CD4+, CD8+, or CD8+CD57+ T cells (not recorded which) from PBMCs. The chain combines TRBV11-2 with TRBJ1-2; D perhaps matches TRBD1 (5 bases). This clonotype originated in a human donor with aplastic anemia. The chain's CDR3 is CAGGAGLNGGYTF. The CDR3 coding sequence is TGTGCGGGTGGGGCGGGTTTGAACGGCGGCTACACCTTC.